Each of the 28 T cell receptor beta chains below was sequenced from the same sample in a study of cytomegalovirus exposure and HLA in healthy donors listed by TCRdb under 2017. Library prep was done by the immunoSEQ multiplex PCR assay. The multiplex PCR relied on a mix of 60 forward primers for TCR Vbeta segments and 13 reverse primers for TCR Jbeta segments. TCRdb carries this immuneACCESS record with in-frame sequences only. Its versions omit some clonotypes, under half of them owing to an unresolved V gene in the studies checked, with the rest unexplained. The sample table shows about 120,000 clones, and 81% are seen once. The ten biggest clones cover around 4.2% of the sample. The sample was PBMCs. The origin of the receptors is a woman in her 30s in good health and CMV-seronegative.

This chain connects TRBV19 to TRBJ2-1; 10 nucleotides agree with TRBD1. Looked up from germline, CDR1 is LNHDA and CDR2 is SQIVND (reference sequence). The CDR3 has 15 residues. After removal of 5 bases from V and 7 bases from J, the junction contained 8 bases not matched to a gene. CDR3 residues: CASSPEDRGGNEQFF. CDR3 DNA: TGTGCCAGTAGTCCCGAGGACAGGGGGGGAAATGAGCAGTTCTTC. Variable domain in full (rest from reference TRBV19 and TRBJ2-1): DGGITQSPKYLFRKEGQNVTLSCEQNLNHDAMYWYRQDPGQGLRLIYYSQIVNDFQKGDIAEGYSVSREKKESFPLTVTSAQKNPTAFYLCASSPEDRGGNEQFFGPGTRLTVL.

The chain uses TRBV4-3 and TRBJ2-1; D is unresolved. The V gene's germline CDR1 is LGHNA and CDR2 YSLEER. The CDR3 extends over 11 amino acids. V shed 4 bases and J shed 6 bases, with 4 bases lying between them. The CDR3 nucleotides read TGCGCCAGCAGCCCTTCCAATGAGCAGTTCTTC. As protein: CASSPSNEQFF.

This sequence joins TRBV28 and TRBJ2-1; perhaps TRBD2 as D (6 bases). The V gene lost 5 bases and the J gene lost 8 bases, with 16 bases spanning the gap. From germline, CDR1 is MDHEN and CDR2 SYDVKM. The CDR3 spans 14 residues. The chain's CDR3 is CASSPSTSIDEQFF. The CDR3 bases are TGTGCCAGCAGTCCGTCGACTAGTATAGATGAGCAGTTCTTC.

V is TRBV5-1 and J is TRBJ1-3; unclear D gene. Looked up from germline, CDR1 is SGHRS and CDR2 is YFSETQ. The CDR3 sequence is 14 residues long. V lost 0 bases and J 1 base, leaving 5 bases between the germline ends. CDR3: CASSLGQSGNTIYF. Here the CDR3 DNA reads TGCGCCAGCAGCTTGGGACAATCTGGAAACACCATATATTTT.

The chain recombines TRBV28 with TRBJ2-7, with 9 positions matching TRBD1. Germline V lookup: CDR1 MDHEN, CDR2 SYDVKM. The trim removed 7 bases at V and 3 bases at J, leaving 7 bases unmatched. The CDR3 is 14 amino acids. The CDR3 spells CASTPLTGGYEQYF. The CDR3 coding sequence is TGTGCCAGCACCCCGTTGACAGGGGGCTACGAGCAGTACTTC.

The J gene is TRBJ2-3, the V gene TRBV6-5, with a possible D match to TRBD2 (6 bases). The germline gives CDR1 MNHEY, CDR2 SVGAGI. Trimming took off 6 bases at V and 2 bases at J, with 15 bases between the two ends. The CDR3 has 15 amino acids. CDR3 region: CASREGGGITDTQYF. The CDR3 coding sequence is TGTGCCAGCAGGGAGGGAGGAGGGATCACAGATACGCAGTATTTT.

The genes are TRBV11-2 and TRBJ2-3, with 7 bases fitting TRBD1. CDR1 SGHAT and CDR2 FQNNGV come from the germline V gene. With V trimmed by 3 bases and J by 6 bases, 6 bases remained unmatched. CDR3 length equals 14 residues. CDR3 residues: CASSFPGQSDTQYF. CDR3 sequence (DNA): TGTGCCAGCAGCTTCCCGGGACAGTCTGATACGCAGTATTTT.

As DNA, the CDR3 is TGTGCCTGGGGGCAAATGAACACTGAAGCTTTCTTT. Translated: CAWGQMNTEAFF. The chain has TRBV30 and TRBJ1-1; D unclear. CDR1 and CDR2 (germline): GTSNPN, SVGIG (reference sequence). The CDR3 consists of 12 residues. Trimming removed 5 bases at V and 0 bases at J, with 7 bases between.

This rearrangement joins TRBV14 to TRBJ2-7; D perhaps matches TRBD1 (6 bases). The CDR3 is 14 residues long. V dropped 3 bases and J dropped 0 bases, with 9 bases sitting between them. The germline CDR1 and CDR2 sequences are SGHDN and FVKESK. The CDR3 sequence is CASSHRGFSYEQYF. The DNA for the CDR3 is TGTGCCAGCAGCCACAGGGGATTCTCCTACGAGCAGTACTTC.

The CDR3 DNA reads as TGTGCCAGCAGCTTGAAGGGACTCTACGAGCAGTACTTC. Amino acids: CASSLKGLYEQYF. The rearrangement joins TRBV5-6 to TRBJ2-7; TRBD2 is a possible D gene (6 bases). The CDR3 consists of 13 residues. Germline lookup yields CDR1 SGHDT and CDR2 YYEEEE. The ends were cut back, 1 base at V and 3 bases at J, with 8 bases in the middle.

V gene TRBV28 combines with J gene TRBJ2-7; 8 bases are a match to TRBD1. Germline V gene data show CDR1 as MDHEN and CDR2 as SYDVKM. CDR3 length equals 16 residues. Trimming took 2 bases from V and 5 from J; bases not matched to a gene: 11. This chain's CDR3 is CASSLRQGTSSDEQYF. The CDR3, as DNA: TGTGCCAGCAGTTTAAGACAGGGGACCTCAAGCGACGAGCAGTACTTC.

The chain employs TRBV6-6 and TRBJ2-1, with a possible D match to TRBD2 (7 bases). The CDR3 covers 14 residues. Germline assignment: CDR1 MNHNY and CDR2 SVGAGI (reference sequence). V was trimmed by 6 bases and J by 11 bases, leaving 20 bases between them. The chain's CDR3 is CASSPAGGREKQFF. DNA of the CDR3: TGTGCCAGCAGCCCGGCCGGGGGGCGGGAAAAGCAGTTCTTC.

This clone was picked up a small number of times. The V and J genes are TRBV28 and TRBJ2-4; TRBD1 is a possible D gene (5 bases). This CDR3 has 15 amino acids. V dropped 10 bases and J dropped 0 bases, with 16 bases sitting between them. CDR1 is MDHEN and CDR2 is SYDVKM in the germline V gene. Here the CDR3 reads CATTPGFAAKNIQYF. For the CDR3, the DNA is TGTGCCACCACCCCAGGGTTCGCAGCCAAAAACATTCAGTACTTC.

The chain carries TRBV19 and TRBJ2-3; 7 bases agree with TRBD2. The V gene's germline CDR1 is LNHDA and CDR2 SQIVND (reference sequence). J gave up 2 bases and V 5 bases, and 4 bases lay outside the gene matches. The CDR3 has 14 residues. The CDR3 is CASSGGGATDTQYF. CDR3 bases: TGTGCCAGTAGTGGGGGGGGAGCCACAGATACGCAGTATTTT.

The V gene is TRBV28, the J gene TRBJ2-3; D unresolved. This CDR3 has 15 amino acids. The ends were cut back, 6 bases at V and 0 bases at J, with 13 bases in the middle. Looked up from germline, CDR1 is MDHEN and CDR2 is SYDVKM. CDR3 residues: CASRRPALSTDTQYF. The CDR3 bases are TGTGCCAGCAGGCGGCCCGCGCTGAGCACAGATACGCAGTATTTT.

The count of this clone is one. This chain uses TRBV19 with TRBJ2-3, with 10 bases aligning to TRBD2. V lost 8 bases and J lost 1; bases outside the gene matches: 3. CDR1 LNHDA and CDR2 SQIVND come from the germline V gene (reference sequence). The CDR3 has 14 amino acids. The CDR3 region has the DNA TGTGCCAGTGAAACTAGCGGGGGCACAGATACGCAGTATTTT. Translated: CASETSGGTDTQYF.

The chain recombines TRBV7-9 with TRBJ2-4, with D hard to call. CDR3 length: 15 residues. V shed 0 bases and J shed 1 base, with 7 bases lying between them. Germline-derived CDR1 and CDR2 are SEHNR and FQNEAQ (reference sequence). The chain's CDR3 is CASSLAAMAKNIQYF. For the CDR3, the DNA is TGTGCCAGCAGCTTAGCGGCAATGGCCAAAAACATTCAGTACTTC.

The genes are TRBV5-4 and TRBJ2-3, with 7 bases fitting TRBD2. Germline CDR1 SGHNT, CDR2 YYREEE (reference sequence). The J segment lost 1 base and the V segment lost 4 bases, leaving 12 bases of the junction unmatched. The CDR3 runs to 17 residues. The CDR3 DNA reads as TGTGCCAGCAGCCCCGCTTCGGGGAGGGCAGGCACAGATACGCAGTATTTT. It codes for CASSPASGRAGTDTQYF.

In DNA form, the CDR3 reads TGTGCCAGCAGCGATTGGACAGGGACCGGGGAGCTGTTTTTT. Translating it yields CASSDWTGTGELFF. The rearrangement joins TRBV7-9 to TRBJ2-2, with TRBD1 identical over 8 bases. CDR3 length: 14 amino acids. V trimming: 5 bases; J trimming: 5 bases; junction bases outside the gene matches: 4. CDR1 and CDR2 (germline): SEHNR, FQNEAQ (reference sequence).

The chain links TRBV5-1 to TRBJ2-7; 14 bases are shared with TRBD2. Germline CDR1 reads SGHRS; CDR2 reads YFSETQ. The J segment lost 2 bases and the V segment lost 4 bases, leaving 11 bases of the junction unmatched. The CDR3 is 18 residues long. CDR3 sequence: CASSLRTSGRSGTYEQYF. DNA for the CDR3: TGCGCCAGCAGCCTACGGACTAGCGGGAGGTCAGGTACCTACGAGCAGTACTTC.

This sequence joins TRBV4-1 and TRBJ2-3; the D gene is possibly TRBD1 (5 bases). Germline CDR1 and CDR2: MGHRA and YSYEKL. The CDR3 consists of 14 residues. V was cut by 1 base and J by 0 bases, with 5 bases left in between. For the CDR3, the DNA is TGCGCCAGCAGCCAAGCAGGGAGCACAGATACGCAGTATTTT. Translating it yields CASSQAGSTDTQYF.

This chain joins TRBV6-1 and TRBJ1-2; 11 bases are a match to TRBD1. Germline V gene sequence: CDR1 MNHNS, CDR2 SASEGT. The CDR3 consists of 15 residues. Trimming removed 4 bases from V and 6 bases from J; junction bases left unmatched: 7. CDR3 coding DNA: TGTGCCAGCAGTGTAAGGACAGGGGGCCAGGATGGCTACACCTTC. This encodes CASSVRTGGQDGYTF.

This clone showed up just a few times. The chain recombines TRBV10-2 with TRBJ2-3; 10 bases align to TRBD2. V shed 4 bases, J shed 2 bases, and the junction held 3 bases outside the gene matches. Per germline, CDR1 WSHSY and CDR2 SAAADI. The CDR3 spans 15 residues. This CDR3 is CASSGTSGLTDTQYF. The CDR3 nucleotides are TGCGCCAGCAGTGGGACTAGCGGCCTCACAGATACGCAGTATTTT.

The rearrangement uses TRBV29-1 and TRBJ2-3; possible D gene TRBD2, 6 bases. Per germline, CDR1 SQVTM and CDR2 ANQGSEA. V gave up 4 bases and J gave up 2 bases, with 10 bases separating them. This CDR3 has 13 residues. This CDR3 reads CSVVEGHTDTQYF. CDR3 nucleotide sequence: TGCAGCGTTGTGGAGGGGCACACAGATACGCAGTATTTT.

This chain connects TRBV5-8 to TRBJ2-1, with D perhaps TRBD1 (5 bases). CDR3 length equals 16 residues. Germline-derived CDR1 and CDR2 are SGHTS and YDEGEE. The V and J ends lost 0 bases and 5 bases respectively, with 15 bases between them. CDR3 coding DNA: TGTGCCAGCAGCTTGGGGACCCAGGGTTTGAACAATGAGCAGTTCTTC. The encoded protein is CASSLGTQGLNNEQFF.

This sequence joins TRBV6-6 and TRBJ2-2, with TRBD2 identical over 9 bases. The CDR3 contains 15 residues. The V segment lost 10 bases and the J segment 7 bases; nucleotides outside the gene matches: 13. CDR1 is MNHNY, CDR2 SVGAGI, per germline (reference sequence). CDR3 residues: CATKREDRIFGELFF. In DNA, the CDR3 is TGTGCCACTAAGCGGGAGGACAGAATTTTCGGGGAGCTGTTTTTT.

The genes are TRBV5-4 and TRBJ2-7; 8 positions match TRBD2. Germline V gene lookup returns CDR1 SGHNT and CDR2 YYREEE (reference sequence). V shed 9 bases and J 4 bases; nucleotides not matched to a gene: 18. The length of the CDR3 is 16 residues. Here the CDR3 DNA reads TGTGCCACCCACCGCCGGGGACGGGAGGGTGGATACGAGCAGTACTTC. Encoded protein: CATHRRGREGGYEQYF.

This chain connects TRBV18 to TRBJ1-2, with D hard to call. Germline V gene lookup returns CDR1 KGHSH and CDR2 LQKENI. The CDR3 totals 14 residues. V was pared by 0 bases and J by 1 base, with 6 bases between. Written as DNA, the CDR3 is TGTGCCAGCTCACCACCCGAACTTAACTATGGCTACACCTTC. This translates into CASSPPELNYGYTF.